Presented here are 3 T cell receptor beta chains from one specimen sequenced in a study of identical twins. Using its own MiXCR run on the 5' RACE reads, TCRdb lists one record per CDR3 protein. The sample lists some 500,000 distinct CDR3 sequences; approximately 10% were seen once. The same sample was also used in a study of yellow fever vaccine responses in identical twins.

The sequencing sample was made of PBMCs. These TCRs come from a woman between 18 and 30 years old in good health.

This clonotype was counted many times. V and J are TRBV4-3 and TRBJ2-5; D is perhaps TRBD2 (7 bases). Germline V CDR1 and CDR2: LGHNA, YSLEER. The CDR3 sequence is 16 residues long. V was trimmed by 3 bases and J by 4 bases, leaving 18 bases between them. The CDR3 nucleotides are TGCGCCAGCAGCCAGGACGGGGGGCGCCTGTTAGAGACCCAGTACTTC. This codes for CASSQDGGRLLETQYF.

In its sample, this clonotype was seen many times. The chain couples TRBV29-1 to TRBJ2-7; TRBD2 matches at 13 bases. The CDR3 runs 15 residues. The J segment lost 3 bases and the V segment lost 5 bases, leaving 7 bases of the junction unmatched. Germline V gene sequence: CDR1 SQVTM, CDR2 ANQGSEA. The CDR3 reads CSVYGLAGAVYEQYF. CDR3 sequence (DNA): TGCAGCGTTTATGGACTAGCGGGAGCAGTCTACGAGCAGTACTTC.

This clonotype was detected a few times. This chain links TRBV20-1 with TRBJ2-7; TRBD2 agrees at 10 bases. This CDR3 is built from 13 residues. Germline trimming cut 5 bases from V and 3 bases from J; bases unmatched to any gene: 4. Germline values: CDR1 DFQATT, CDR2 SNEGSKA (reference sequence). The CDR3 region has the DNA TGCAGTGCTGCTAGCGGGAGCAGCTACGAGCAGTACTTC. It yields the protein CSAASGSSYEQYF.